These 17 T cell receptor beta chains share one sample of origin, sequenced in a study of early T cells in non-severe SARS-CoV-2 infection (TCRdb year 2021). Library construction relied on 5' RACE. The reads were generated on a NextSeq 500. TCRdb cleaned the public reads at Q25 with fastp, built clones with MiXCR and kept in-frame beta chains. Rows are combined by CDR3 protein, so each entry shows the most common genes and DNA. This sample lists 50,000 to 70,000 distinct CDR3 sequences; about 8.9% were detected once. Of the sample, roughly 18% is held by the ten largest clones. Input material: whole blood. The receptors here all came from an adult who was a healthcare worker with PCR-confirmed SARS-CoV-2 infection or an uninfected control (not recorded which).

This clonotype was observed at least ten times. This chain links TRBV7-9 with TRBJ2-7, with D perhaps TRBD2 (6 bases). Germline assignment: CDR1 SEHNR and CDR2 FQNEAQ (reference sequence). V shed 1 base and J shed 4 bases, with 11 bases lying between them. This CDR3 has 14 residues. CDR3: CASSLGPRGYEQYF. CDR3 coding DNA: TGTGCCAGCAGCTTAGGACCCCGGGGGTACGAGCAGTACTTC.

As concerns this clonotype: This may stem from a read error, because a much larger clone lies one nucleotide away. This rearrangement joins TRBV5-6 to TRBJ2-7, with 9 bases identical to TRBD2. In germline, CDR1 is SGHDT, CDR2 YYEEEE. The CDR3 runs to 13 residues. The CDR3 sequence: CVSSLGLAKEQYF. The CDR3, as DNA: TGTGTCAGCAGCCTGGGACTAGCCAAGGAGCAGTACTTC. Full variable domain (remainder filled in from reference TRBV5-6 and TRBJ2-7): DAGVTQSPTHLIKTRGQQVTLRCSPKSGHDTVSWYQQALGQGPQFIFQYYEEEERQRGNFPDRFSGHQFPNYSSELNVNALLLGDSALYLCVSSLGLAKEQYFGPGTRLTVT.

Regarding this clonotype: One junction end disagrees with the germline gene, perhaps due to a read error. CDR3: CASSLYTASGSSGHF. The CDR3 DNA reads as TGTGCCAGCAGTTTATATACGGCTAGCGGGAGTAGCGGGCACTTC. The gene calls are TRBV28 and TRBJ2-7; 10 bases align to TRBD2. The CDR3 has 15 amino acids. The germline V gene encodes CDR1 MDHEN and CDR2 SYDVKM. The complete variable domain, with remaining parts taken from reference TRBV28 and TRBJ2-7, reads DVKVTQSSRYLVKRTGEKVFLECVQDMDHENMFWYRQDPGLGLRLIYFSYDVKMKEKGDIPEGYSVSREKKERFSLILESASTNQTSMYLCASSLYTASGSSGHFGPGTRLTVT.

Many counts were recorded for this clonotype. The chain employs TRBV9 and TRBJ1-1, with D possibly being TRBD1 (5 bases). V was cut by 3 bases and J by 1 base, with 7 bases left in between. The CDR3 consists of 13 residues. Germline lookup yields CDR1 SGDLS and CDR2 YYNGEE. The CDR3 region has the DNA TGTGCCAGCAGCGCGACAGAGAACACTGAAGCTTTCTTT. As protein: CASSATENTEAFF.

This clonotype was counted many times. The chain joins TRBV7-3 to TRBJ2-3, with D maybe TRBD1 (6 bases). V lost 2 bases and J lost 2, with 11 bases in between. CDR1 and CDR2 (germline): SGHTA, FQGTGA. This CDR3 is built from 15 residues. In nucleotides, the CDR3 is TGTGCCAGCAGCTTACGACACAGGGTCACAGATACGCAGTATTTT. This gives the protein CASSLRHRVTDTQYF.

This clonotype was observed a handful of times. The chain joins TRBV5-1 to TRBJ2-1; 9 nucleotides match TRBD2. Germline CDR1 and CDR2: SGHRS and YFSETQ. The CDR3 has 15 residues. V lost 3 bases and J lost 0; bases outside the gene matches: 1. The CDR3 nucleotides read TGCGCCAGCAGCTCTAGCGGGAACTCCTACAATGAGCAGTTCTTC. Its translation is CASSSSGNSYNEQFF.

This clonotype appeared a few times. The rearrangement uses TRBV12-3 or TRBV12-4 and TRBJ2-7; no reliable D call. The CDR3 is made up of 16 amino acids. Trimming stripped 7 bases from V and 4 bases from J, with 23 bases between. CDR3 sequence: CASTLPLRHSWYEQYF. The CDR3 bases are TGTGCCAGCACTCTCCCCCTCAGGCACTCGTGGTACGAGCAGTACTTC.

This clonotype showed up many times. The rearrangement links TRBV5-1 to TRBJ1-6, with a tentative D call TRBD1 (5 bases). This CDR3 is built from 14 residues. The germline CDR1 and CDR2 sequences are SGHRS and YFSETQ. V lost 4 bases and J 4 bases, leaving 9 bases between the germline ends. CDR3 loop: CASSPTDYNSPLHF. The CDR3 region has the DNA TGCGCCAGCAGCCCGACAGATTATAATTCACCCCTCCACTTT.

The rearrangement joins TRBV7-3 to TRBJ1-6; D not resolved. CDR3 length: 13 residues. The germline CDR1 and CDR2 sequences are SGHTA and FQGTGA. V was cut by 2 bases and J by 8 bases, with 7 bases left in between. The CDR3 sequence: CASSLQKDSPLHF. CDR3 nucleotides: TGTGCCAGCAGCTTACAGAAAGATTCACCCCTCCACTTT.

This clonotype showed up many times. The V and J genes are TRBV5-1 and TRBJ2-3; D is possibly TRBD1 (5 bases). Germline CDR1 SGHRS, CDR2 YFSETQ. The CDR3 sequence is 14 residues long. The V end lost 0 bases, the J end lost 4 bases, and 9 bases lay between the germline ends. The CDR3 loop is CASSLGQYSDTQYF. DNA for the CDR3: TGCGCCAGCAGCTTGGGACAGTATTCAGATACGCAGTATTTT.

The chain joins TRBV7-6 to TRBJ1-2, with D perhaps TRBD1 (5 bases). With 1 base removed from V and 4 bases from J, the gap between germline ends came to 19 bases. The CDR3 has 17 amino acids. CDR1 is SGHVS and CDR2 is FNYEAQ in the germline V gene. CDR3 DNA sequence: TGTGCCAGCAGCTTAGATGGCGGGGGTCGCACTCTCTATGGCTACACCTTC. Translating gives CASSLDGGGRTLYGYTF.

The chain recombines TRBV29-1 with TRBJ1-1; D is unclear. CDR1 SQVTM and CDR2 ANQGSEA come from the germline V gene. Trimming took off 3 bases at V and 1 base at J, with 12 bases between the two ends. This CDR3 region has 14 residues. CDR3 residues: CSVDHRGENTEAFF. Here the CDR3 DNA reads TGCAGCGTTGACCACCGGGGAGAGAACACTGAAGCTTTCTTT.

The J gene is TRBJ2-7, the V gene TRBV28; D is perhaps TRBD1 (5 bases). The germline V and J ends were trimmed by 5 bases and 6 bases, with 11 bases remaining between them. CDR1 MDHEN and CDR2 SYDVKM come from the germline V gene. This CDR3 contains 12 residues. The CDR3 DNA sequence: TGTGCCAGCAGTGACAGTCCTGGCGAGCAGTACTTC. Its translation: CASSDSPGEQYF.

At least ten counts were recorded for this clonotype. V and J are TRBV12-3 or TRBV12-4 and TRBJ2-5; 9 nucleotides agree with TRBD1. The V and J ends lost 7 bases and 5 bases, in that order; junction bases with no gene match: 11. The CDR3 is 15 amino acids. The chain's CDR3 is CASTRGQGLGETQYF. The CDR3, as DNA: TGTGCCAGCACCCGAGGACAGGGGCTGGGGGAGACCCAGTACTTC.

In this sample, this clonotype turned up many times. The V and J genes are TRBV18 and TRBJ2-5; the D is unclear. The CDR3 is 14 amino acids. Germline CDR1 reads KGHSH; CDR2 reads LQKENI. Trimming removed 5 bases from V and 0 bases from J, with 10 bases in between. CDR3 amino acids: CASSSLGNQETQYF. As DNA, the CDR3 is TGTGCCAGCTCATCCCTCGGCAACCAAGAGACCCAGTACTTC. Looking up the rest from reference TRBV18 and TRBJ2-5 gives the full variable domain: NAGVMQNPRHLVRRRGQEARLRCSPMKGHSHVYWYRQLPEEGLKFMVYLQKENIIDESGMPKERFSAEFPKEGPSILRIQQVVRGDSAAYFCASSSLGNQETQYFGPGTRLLVL.

Ten or more counts support this clonotype. The chain links TRBV20-1 to TRBJ2-7, with D tentatively TRBD2 (5 bases). This CDR3 spans 13 amino acids. CDR1 and CDR2 from the germline V gene are DFQATT and SNEGSKA (reference sequence). In DNA, the CDR3 is TGCAGCGTACGGGGAAGATACTCCTACGAGCAGTACTTC. Translated: CSVRGRYSYEQYF.

In this sample, this clonotype turned up many times. The chain links TRBV7-9 to TRBJ2-2; D is unresolved. V was cut by 5 bases and J by 2 bases, with 9 bases left in between. Germline V CDR1 and CDR2: SEHNR, FQNEAQ (reference sequence). The CDR3 length is 14 residues. CDR3 bases: TGTGCCAGCAGCCCAAACGTCAACACCGGGGAGCTGTTTTTT. Its protein product is CASSPNVNTGELFF. The whole variable domain, remainder taken from reference TRBV7-9 and TRBJ2-2, is DTGVSQNPRHKITKRGQNVTFRCDPISEHNRLYWYRQTLGQGPEFLTYFQNEAQLEKSRLLSDRFSAERPKGSFSTLEIQRTEQGDSAMYLCASSPNVNTGELFFGEGSRLTVL.